Each of the 9 T cell receptor beta chains below was sequenced from the same sample in a study of beta chain features in type 1 diabetes. Study-level points and caveats: For Type 1 diabetes patients, all four CD4+ subsets carried TCRB CDR3s that were moderately but significantly shorter.

The sequenced template was cDNA made from the entire isolated RNA. Sequencing used immunoSEQ multiplex PCR; TCRdb keeps in-frame clones, though not all of them. The table records some 700,000 clones, roughly an eighth of them present only once. What these receptors recognize is not known. Sequencing was done on a sample of naive CD4+ T cells from blood. The receptors stem from a man between 18 and 35 years old with type 1 diabetes.

In this sample, this clone turned up a few times. This rearrangement joins TRBV6-5 to TRBJ2-2; no firm D call. The V gene lost 6 bases and the J gene lost 5 bases, with 13 bases spanning the gap. The CDR3 sequence is 14 residues long. The germline gives CDR1 MNHEY, CDR2 SVGAGI. CDR3 sequence: CASRRSDGTGELFF. In DNA form, the CDR3 reads TGTGCCAGCAGACGCTCGGACGGAACCGGGGAGCTGTTTTTT.

The V gene is TRBV13, the J gene TRBJ2-3; D is uncertain. V lost 2 bases and J 2 bases, leaving 2 bases between the germline ends. Germline-derived CDR1 and CDR2 are PRHDT and FYEKMQ (reference sequence). CDR3 length: 12 residues. This CDR3 reads CASSLNTDTQYF. CDR3 bases: TGTGCCAGCAGCTTAAACACAGATACGCAGTATTTT.

This clone occurred a few times. The chain uses TRBV18 and TRBJ2-1; D may be TRBD1 (6 bases). The germline V gene has CDR1 KGHSH and CDR2 LQKENI. The CDR3 loop spans 13 amino acids. The V end lost 6 bases, the J end lost 12 bases, and 18 bases lay between the germline ends. Here the CDR3 DNA reads TGTGCCAGCTCCCTGGCCCGAGGGGGTACGCAGTTCTTC. Protein sequence: CASSLARGGTQFF.

V is TRBV15 and J is TRBJ1-4; the D gene is possibly TRBD1 (5 bases). Germline CDR1 reads LNHNV; CDR2 reads YYDKDF (reference sequence). The CDR3 loop spans 14 amino acids. Trimming left V 5 bases short and J 5 bases short, with 12 bases between. The CDR3 loop reads CATSSDSTNEKLFF. The CDR3, as DNA: TGTGCCACCAGCTCCGACAGCACAAATGAAAAACTGTTTTTT.

This clone came up a few times. This chain uses TRBV6-1 with TRBJ1-1; 7 bases line up with TRBD1. V was clipped by 4 bases and J by 1 base; unmatched bases: 6. This CDR3 has 15 residues. CDR1 and CDR2 from the germline V gene are MNHNS and SASEGT. CDR3 nucleotide sequence: TGTGCCAGCAGTGTTCAGACAGGGTGGAACACTGAAGCTTTCTTT. Amino acid sequence: CASSVQTGWNTEAFF.

This clone was counted a few times. The chain employs TRBV7-9 and TRBJ2-5; D may be TRBD1 (5 bases). CDR1 SEHNR and CDR2 FQNEAQ come from the germline V gene (reference sequence). The CDR3 contains 13 residues. Trimming removed 2 bases from V and 5 bases from J, with 9 bases in between. CDR3 sequence: CASSLQGAETQYF. The CDR3 coding sequence is TGTGCCAGCAGCTTACAGGGCGCGGAGACCCAGTACTTC.

V gene TRBV30 combines with J gene TRBJ2-5; 8 nucleotides line up with TRBD1. After removal of 4 bases from V and 5 bases from J, the junction contained 6 bases not matched to a gene. CDR3 length: 13 amino acids. Germline V gives CDR1 GTSNPN, CDR2 SVGIG (reference sequence). CDR3 in DNA: TGTGCCTGGAACGGACAGGGCGTTGAGACCCAGTACTTC. It codes for CAWNGQGVETQYF.

The gene calls are TRBV10-3 and TRBJ1-3; TRBD1 aligns across 7 bases. CDR1 and CDR2 from the germline V gene are ENHRY and SYGVKD. The V gene end was trimmed by 7 bases and the J gene end by 3 bases; junction bases not matched to a gene: 6. The CDR3 covers 14 residues. CDR3 nucleotide sequence: TGTGCCATCACCGAGGGGGCGGGTGGAAACACCATATATTTT. Protein product: CAITEGAGGNTIYF.

As to this clone: Mismatch with germline at one junction end may stem from a read error. The chain combines TRBV7-7 with TRBJ2-1; a possible D gene is TRBD2 (6 bases). The CDR3 runs to 16 residues. Germline-derived CDR1 and CDR2 are SSHAT and FNYEAQ (reference sequence). The CDR3: CASSLGGASSYNEQFF. The CDR3 nucleotides are TGTGCTAGCAGCTTAGGAGGGGCGAGCTCCTACAATGAGCAGTTCTTC.